These 32 T cell receptor beta chains share one sample of origin, sequenced in a study of blood T cell repertoires in COVID-19. TCRdb keeps only in-frame clones here, not all; method: immunoSEQ multiplex PCR. The sample consists of around 110,000 clones, around four fifths of them appearing once. Sequences were obtained from peripheral blood. The receptors originated from a man younger than 45 with acute or convalescent COVID-19.

This clone was seen only once. The V gene is TRBV7-8, the J gene TRBJ1-5, with TRBD1 as a possible D gene (5 bases). The V gene's germline CDR1 is SGHVS and CDR2 FQNEAQ. CDR3 length: 15 amino acids. The V end was cut by 3 bases, the J end by 4 bases, with 13 bases between. CDR3 in DNA: TGTGCCAGCAGCTTGTCAGGGTTACTGAATCAGCCCCAGCATTTT. This translates into CASSLSGLLNQPQHF. The variable domain in full, with the rest retrieved from reference TRBV7-8 and TRBJ1-5, is GAGVSQSPRYKVAKRGQDVALRCDPISGHVSLFWYQQALGQGPEFLTYFQNEAQLDKSGLPSDRFFAERPEGSVSTLKIQRTQQEDSAVYLCASSLSGLLNQPQHFGDGTRLSIL.

The chain combines TRBV4-1 with TRBJ2-1, with D possibly matching TRBD2 (7 bases). This CDR3 region has 15 residues. Germline CDR1 reads MGHRA; CDR2 reads YSYEKL. V was clipped by 6 bases and J by 3 bases, with 15 bases between them. CDR3 bases: TGCGCCAGCAGTCGGGCGGGGGCAGGCTACAATGAGCAGTTCTTC. The encoded protein is CASSRAGAGYNEQFF.

This clone was seen only once. The chain has TRBV7-2 and TRBJ1-2, with D possibly TRBD1 on 5 matching bases. The length of the CDR3 is 13 residues. V was cut by 4 bases and J by 2 bases, with 8 bases left in between. The germline gives CDR1 SGHTA, CDR2 FQGNSA. DNA of the CDR3: TGTGCCAGCAGCTCGGACATGAACTATGGCTACACCTTC. Its translation is CASSSDMNYGYTF.

J is TRBJ1-5 and V is TRBV5-6; D may be TRBD1 (5 bases). Trimming left V 0 bases short and J 7 bases short, with 11 bases between. The CDR3 covers 14 residues. Looked up from germline, CDR1 is SGHDT and CDR2 is YYEEEE. CDR3 nucleotide sequence: TGTGCCAGCAGCTTGGGTTCAGGGAGGCAGCCCCAGCATTTT. It translates to CASSLGSGRQPQHF.

V and J are TRBV5-1 and TRBJ2-5; 9 nucleotides align to TRBD2. The junction had 4 bases not matched to a gene; V was cut back by 4 bases and J by 3 bases. CDR3 length equals 14 residues. The germline V gene encodes CDR1 SGHRS and CDR2 YFSETQ. Here the CDR3 reads CASSGPSGEETQYF. In nucleotides, the CDR3 is TGCGCCAGCAGCGGGCCTAGCGGGGAAGAGACCCAGTACTTC.

The V and J genes are TRBV9 and TRBJ2-1, with TRBD2 matching over 9 bases. CDR1 SGDLS and CDR2 YYNGEE come from the germline V gene. CDR3 length: 15 residues. With V trimmed by 3 bases and J by 8 bases, 9 bases remained unmatched. The CDR3, as DNA: TGTGCCAGCAGCGCAGGGACTAGCTCGTTTCATGAGCAGTTCTTC. Its translation is CASSAGTSSFHEQFF.

This clone has just a few counts. This chain links TRBV4-2 with TRBJ2-5; D unclear. V shed 1 base and J shed 1 base, with 10 bases lying between them. Per the germline V gene, CDR1 is LGHNA and CDR2 is YNFKEQ. The CDR3 sequence is 15 residues long. The CDR3 DNA reads TGTGCCAGCAGCCAAGGAGGCCAGAGCCAAGAGACCCAGTACTTC. Its protein is CASSQGGQSQETQYF.

The chain links TRBV2 to TRBJ1-2; possibly TRBD1 for D (6 bases). Germline CDR1 SNHLY, CDR2 FYNNEI. V lost 2 bases, J lost 1 base, and 14 bases lay in between. The CDR3 length is 16 residues. Written as DNA, the CDR3 is TGTGCCAGCAGTGAATGGGGGCGCATCGGTAACTATGGCTACACCTTC. This gives the protein CASSEWGRIGNYGYTF.

The chain joins TRBV18 to TRBJ1-2; 8 nucleotides agree with TRBD1. V lost 6 bases and J lost 7; bases outside the gene matches: 13. Germline V gene sequence: CDR1 KGHSH, CDR2 LQKENI. The CDR3 sequence is 15 residues long. CDR3 coding DNA: TGTGCCAGCTCTTTATCGCCGGGACAGGAGGGTGGCTACACCTTC. This encodes CASSLSPGQEGGYTF.

This clone is a singleton in its sample. The chain recombines TRBV6-5 with TRBJ2-7, with a tentative D call TRBD2 (6 bases). Trimming took 10 bases from V and 2 from J, leaving 12 bases between them. The CDR3 loop spans 12 amino acids. CDR1 is MNHEY, CDR2 SVGAGI, per germline. The CDR3 region has the DNA TGTGCCACGGCTGGGGAGGCCTACGAGCAGTACTTC. This gives the protein CATAGEAYEQYF.

This chain uses TRBV4-1 with TRBJ2-3, with 9 nucleotides matching TRBD2. The CDR3 has 15 amino acids. Germline trimming cut 10 bases from V and 3 bases from J; bases unmatched to any gene: 11. The germline CDR1 and CDR2 sequences are MGHRA and YSYEKL. The CDR3 nucleotides read TGCGCCACCGCCCCGACTAGCGGTTTTACAGATACGCAGTATTTT. Its protein is CATAPTSGFTDTQYF.

The V gene is TRBV12-3 or TRBV12-4, the J gene TRBJ2-1; D is ambiguous. Deletions cut 7 bases from V and 7 bases from J, with 11 bases between. This CDR3 spans 12 amino acids. For the CDR3, the DNA is TGTGCCAGCACTCCCCAACTGAATGAGCAGTTCTTC. Protein sequence: CASTPQLNEQFF.

This chain uses TRBV19 with TRBJ1-4, with D uncertain. This CDR3 comprises 14 residues. V was trimmed by 1 base and J by 8 bases, leaving 11 bases between them. Germline CDR1 reads LNHDA; CDR2 reads SQIVND (reference sequence). CDR3 nucleotides: TGTGCCAGTAGTATAGCGCAGCGGGTGGAAAAACTGTTTTTT. Protein product: CASSIAQRVEKLFF.

In its sample, this clone was seen once. V gene TRBV19 combines with J gene TRBJ2-7, with 7 bases lining up with TRBD1. This CDR3 is built from 17 residues. V was pared by 4 bases and J by 2 bases, with 14 bases of the junction left unmatched. Germline lookup yields CDR1 LNHDA and CDR2 SQIVND (reference sequence). CDR3 nucleotide sequence: TGTGCCAGTAGTACCCCCCTCGGTGAGGGGGCGGCCTACGAGCAGTACTTC. It codes for CASSTPLGEGAAYEQYF.

This chain joins TRBV2 and TRBJ2-1, with TRBD2 matching 7 bases. Germline V CDR1 and CDR2: SNHLY, FYNNEI. V was pared by 6 bases and J by 9 bases, with 8 bases of the junction left unmatched. This CDR3 has 13 amino acids. Here the CDR3 reads CASRVLPGGEQFF. The CDR3 nucleotides read TGTGCCAGCAGAGTACTGCCGGGGGGTGAGCAGTTCTTC. The variable domain in full, with the rest retrieved from reference TRBV2 and TRBJ2-1, is EPEVTQTPSHQVTQMGQEVILRCVPISNHLYFYWYRQILGQKVEFLVSFYNNEISEKSEIFDDQFSVERPDGSNFTLKIRSTKLEDSAMYFCASRVLPGGEQFFGPGTRLTVL.

The chain links TRBV24-1 to TRBJ2-2; 8 bases agree with TRBD1. Germline V gene lookup returns CDR1 KGHDR and CDR2 SFDVKD. Trimming at V came to 3 bases and at J to 7 bases, leaving 9 bases not matched to a gene. The CDR3 is 16 residues long. CDR3 sequence (DNA): TGTGCCACCAGTGATAAACTCGGGACAGGAAACGGGGAGCTGTTTTTT. This translates into CATSDKLGTGNGELFF.

The rearrangement joins TRBV27 to TRBJ2-1; TRBD2 might be the D (5 bases). V was pared by 2 bases and J by 0 bases, with 8 bases between. Germline CDR1 is MNHEY and CDR2 is SMNVEV (reference sequence). CDR3 length: 15 residues. CDR3 protein: CASSLSGSSYNEQFF. The CDR3 coding sequence is TGTGCCAGCAGTTTAAGCGGCAGCTCCTACAATGAGCAGTTCTTC.

J is TRBJ2-3 and V is TRBV10-2, with TRBD2 matching over 10 bases. Losses at the gene ends were 6 bases for V and 2 bases for J; bases not matched to a gene: 5. Per germline, CDR1 WSHSY and CDR2 SAAADI. CDR3 length equals 15 residues. The CDR3 nucleotides read TGCGCCAGCAGGGGGACTAGCGAGAACACAGATACGCAGTATTTT. It encodes CASRGTSENTDTQYF.

The chain uses TRBV7-2 and TRBJ2-4, with 15 bases fitting TRBD2. Trimming took 1 base from V and 1 from J; bases not matched to a gene: 5. The CDR3 runs to 19 residues. Germline-derived CDR1 and CDR2 are SGHTA and FQGNSA. CDR3 DNA sequence: TGTGCCAGCAGCTTAGGGACTAGCGGGAGGGCCGGGGCCAAAAACATTCAGTACTTC. Translation gives CASSLGTSGRAGAKNIQYF.

CDR3 coding DNA: TGTGCCAGCAGTTTAGTTCTACGCGGGGAGCTGTTTTTT. It encodes CASSLVLRGELFF. This sequence joins TRBV12-3 or TRBV12-4 and TRBJ2-2; D remains unclear. V was trimmed by 1 base and J by 7 bases, leaving 7 bases between them. The CDR3 runs to 13 residues.

The chain uses TRBV7-9 and TRBJ2-3; a weak D match, TRBD2 (5 bases). Trimming took off 5 bases at V and 2 bases at J, with 8 bases between the two ends. This CDR3 has 13 amino acids. Per the germline V gene, CDR1 is SEHNR and CDR2 is FQNEAQ (reference sequence). CDR3 loop: CASSISVTDTQYF. The CDR3 DNA reads TGTGCCAGCAGCATTAGCGTCACAGATACGCAGTATTTT. Complete variable domain (other parts from reference TRBV7-9 and TRBJ2-3): DTGVSQNPRHKITKRGQNVTFRCDPISEHNRLYWYRQTLGQGPEFLTYFQNEAQLEKSRLLSDRFSAERPKGSFSTLEIQRTEQGDSAMYLCASSISVTDTQYFGPGTRLTVL.

This clone has just a few counts. CDR3 coding DNA: TGTGCCAGCAGCAAAATTAAGGGACAGGGGAAGGTCACTGAAGCTTTCTTT. It yields the protein CASSKIKGQGKVTEAFF. The V call is TRBV21-1, the J call TRBJ1-1; TRBD1 is the table's D call, not checked against the DNA. TRBV21-1 is a documented pseudogene. The CDR3 consists of 17 residues.

This CDR3 is CAITKDGNNSPLHF. CDR3 DNA sequence: TGTGCCATCACCAAGGACGGGAATAATTCACCCCTCCACTTT. The rearrangement uses TRBV10-3 and TRBJ1-6; D gene uncertain. The V end was cut by 7 bases, the J end by 5 bases, with 12 bases between. CDR3 size: 14 residues. The V gene's germline CDR1 is ENHRY and CDR2 SYGVKD.

This chain joins TRBV5-6 and TRBJ2-5; 8 bases are shared with TRBD2. The length of the CDR3 is 15 residues. With V trimmed by 2 bases and J by 4 bases, 7 bases remained unmatched. From germline, CDR1 is SGHDT and CDR2 YYEEEE. The CDR3 spells CASSLGGGLLETQYF. The CDR3 DNA follows: TGTGCCAGCAGCTTAGGCGGGGGGCTATTAGAGACCCAGTACTTC.

The rearrangement joins TRBV2 to TRBJ1-4; D is uncertain. This CDR3 has 12 amino acids. In germline, CDR1 is SNHLY, CDR2 FYNNEI. Deletions cut 5 bases from V and 3 bases from J, with 4 bases between. CDR3 bases: TGTGCCAGCAGTCAGGCTAATGAAAAACTGTTTTTT. The encoded protein is CASSQANEKLFF.

This clone was seen once. V usage is TRBV6-5 and J usage is TRBJ1-2; tentatively, D is TRBD1 (6 bases). CDR1 and CDR2 (germline): MNHEY, SVGAGI. V was trimmed by 5 bases and J by 2 bases, leaving 9 bases between them. There are 13 residues in the CDR3. In DNA, the CDR3 is TGTGCCAGCAGTAGAACAGGGAACTATGGCTACACCTTC. Translating gives CASSRTGNYGYTF.

The rearrangement links TRBV18 to TRBJ2-2; 9 nucleotides line up with TRBD2. Germline CDR1 and CDR2: KGHSH and LQKENI. V gave up 2 bases and J gave up 3 bases; unmatched junction bases: 7. CDR3 length: 17 residues. CDR3 region: CASSPKSLAGDTGELFF. In nucleotides, the CDR3 is TGTGCCAGCTCACCAAAGTCCTTAGCGGGAGACACCGGGGAGCTGTTTTTT.

A remark on this clone: One junction end does not reproduce the germline sequence, and a read error may be involved. CDR3 sequence reads: CASSLGLVGGVF. CDR3 sequence (DNA): TGTGCCAGCAGTTTAGGTCTAGTCGGCGGGGTCTTC. The J gene is TRBJ2-1, the V gene TRBV12-3 or TRBV12-4, with D perhaps matching TRBD2 (6 bases). The length of the CDR3 is 12 residues.

This clone turned up a few times. The J gene is TRBJ1-2, the V gene TRBV7-2; tentatively, D is TRBD1 (5 bases). This CDR3 has 15 residues. Between the trimmed V and J ends, which lost 3 bases and 0 bases, there was a span of 11 bases. Germline CDR1 reads SGHTA; CDR2 reads FQGNSA. The CDR3 is CASSLGREANYGYTF. The CDR3 bases are TGTGCCAGCAGCTTGGGCAGGGAAGCTAACTATGGCTACACCTTC. Supplemented by reference TRBV7-2 and TRBJ1-2, the full variable domain reads GAGVSQSPSNKVTEKGKDVELRCDPISGHTALYWYRQSLGQGLEFLIYFQGNSAPDKSGLPSDRFSAERTGGSVSTLTIQRTQQEDSAVYLCASSLGREANYGYTFGSGTRLTVV.

J is TRBJ2-1 and V is TRBV19; 14 nucleotides line up with TRBD2. This CDR3 is built from 16 residues. Germline V CDR1 and CDR2: LNHDA, SQIVND (reference sequence). The junction had 6 bases not matched to a gene; V was cut back by 4 bases and J by 7 bases. The CDR3 loop reads CASSKFGTSGSNEQFF. For the CDR3, the DNA is TGTGCCAGTAGTAAGTTTGGGACTAGCGGGAGTAATGAGCAGTTCTTC.

The J gene is TRBJ2-5, the V gene TRBV7-3; 7 positions match TRBD1. Germline V gene lookup returns CDR1 SGHTA and CDR2 FQGTGA. The V and J ends lost 5 bases and 3 bases, in that order; junction bases with no gene match: 3. The CDR3 has 13 amino acids. The CDR3 loop is CASSPGTEETQYF. The CDR3 region has the DNA TGTGCCAGCAGCCCCGGGACAGAAGAGACCCAGTACTTC.

This chain links TRBV6-2 or TRBV6-3 with TRBJ1-2, with a possible D match to TRBD1 (6 bases). Germline loops: CDR1 MNHEY, CDR2 SVGEGT. This CDR3 has 17 residues. The V gene lost 2 bases and the J gene lost 3 bases, with 19 bases spanning the gap. CDR3 residues: CASSYPLRGQMDYGYTF. The DNA for the CDR3 is TGTGCCAGCAGTTACCCCCTTAGGGGACAAATGGACTATGGCTACACCTTC.